One sample yielded the 22 T cell receptor beta chains listed below, sequenced in a study of cytomegalovirus exposure and HLA in healthy donors. Primers included in the PCR were 60 Vbeta and 13 Jbeta primers. Measured with immunoSEQ multiplex PCR; TCRdb has only the in-frame clones, and not every one. The sample carries approximately 95,000 clones, around 75% recorded once. Sequenced input: PBMCs. These receptors all stem from a man younger than 35 in good health and CMV-seropositive.

The rearrangement joins TRBV21-1 to TRBJ2-7; no DNA check was done on the table's D call, TRBD2. TRBV21-1 is a pseudogene. This CDR3 spans 14 amino acids. The chain's CDR3 is CASILGLPDGEQYF. DNA for the CDR3: TGTGCCAGCATCCTCGGACTGCCCGACGGGGAGCAGTACTTC.

The chain combines TRBV2 with TRBJ1-3; tentatively, D is TRBD1 (6 bases). Looked up from germline, CDR1 is SNHLY and CDR2 is FYNNEI. CDR3 length: 14 amino acids. V lost 4 bases, J lost 1 base, and 8 bases lay in between. In DNA form, the CDR3 reads TGTGCCAGCAGTGTAGGGGGATCTGGAAACACCATATATTTT. It specifies CASSVGGSGNTIYF.

V usage is TRBV19 and J usage is TRBJ2-3, with 7 bases fitting TRBD1. CDR3 size: 13 residues. V lost 9 bases to trimming and J lost 2 bases; unmatched junction nucleotides: 5. CDR1 and CDR2 from the germline V gene are LNHDA and SQIVND (reference sequence). The CDR3 loop reads CASRDSNTDTQYF. Here the CDR3 DNA reads TGTGCCAGCCGGGACAGTAACACAGATACGCAGTATTTT. The variable domain in full, completed from reference TRBV19 and TRBJ2-3, reads DGGITQSPKYLFRKEGQNVTLSCEQNLNHDAMYWYRQDPGQGLRLIYYSQIVNDFQKGDIAEGYSVSREKKESFPLTVTSAQKNPTAFYLCASRDSNTDTQYFGPGTRLTVL.

The table lists this clone with a few counts. The chain is built from TRBV6-1 and TRBJ2-1; perhaps TRBD2 as D (5 bases). Deletions cut 8 bases from V and 9 bases from J, with 11 bases between. Per the germline V gene, CDR1 is MNHNS and CDR2 is SASEGT. This CDR3 contains 11 residues. For the CDR3, the DNA is TGTGCCAGCCCCGGGGTTAGTGAGCAGTTCTTC. Amino acids: CASPGVSEQFF.

This clone has just one count. Other DNA sequences in this specimen translate into the identical CDR3. V and J are TRBV20-1 and TRBJ1-5; D remains unclear. The germline V gene has CDR1 DFQATT and CDR2 SNEGSKA (reference sequence). CDR3 length equals 11 residues. Trimming stripped 3 bases from V and 6 bases from J, with 6 bases between. The CDR3 DNA sequence: TGCAGTGCTAGTTCGGGTCAGCCCCAGCATTTT. Amino acid sequence: CSASSGQPQHF.

The chain joins TRBV7-3 to TRBJ1-1, with D perhaps TRBD1 (5 bases). The CDR3 is 13 residues long. Germline CDR1 and CDR2: SGHTA and FQGTGA. Trimming shortened V by 5 bases and J by 2 bases, and 9 bases separated the two germline ends. The CDR3 is CASSPDSNTEAFF. CDR3 nucleotide sequence: TGTGCCAGCAGCCCTGACAGCAACACTGAAGCTTTCTTT.

This clone was seen just once. This chain joins TRBV2 and TRBJ1-2; D gene uncertain. This CDR3 contains 15 residues. Germline-derived CDR1 and CDR2 are SNHLY and FYNNEI. V lost 6 bases to trimming and J lost 0 bases, with 14 bases between them. The CDR3 bases are TGTGCCAGCAGGGTAACATCCCCTCCTAACTATGGCTACACCTTC. Its translation is CASRVTSPPNYGYTF.

The J gene is TRBJ1-2, the V gene TRBV7-8, with 9 bases aligning to TRBD1. The junction had 5 bases not matched to a gene; V was cut back by 1 base and J by 8 bases. This CDR3 has 14 residues. Looked up from germline, CDR1 is SGHVS and CDR2 is FQNEAQ. In nucleotides, the CDR3 is TGTGCCAGCAGCTTAGGGGGACAGGGTAGCGGCTACACCTTC. Protein sequence: CASSLGGQGSGYTF.

This clone was picked up one time. CDR3 loop: CASSQTGFMNELFF. The CDR3 DNA follows: TGTGCCAGCAGCCAGACAGGATTCATGAATGAACTGTTTTTT. The chain joins TRBV28 to TRBJ1-4; D perhaps matches TRBD1 (6 bases). The CDR3 is 14 residues long. Germline V gene lookup returns CDR1 MDHEN and CDR2 SYDVKM. The V gene lost 6 bases and the J gene lost 12 bases, with 20 bases spanning the gap.

The chain recombines TRBV6-1 with TRBJ1-1; 7 nucleotides agree with TRBD1. J gave up 2 bases and V 5 bases, and 2 bases lay outside the gene matches. CDR3 length: 13 residues. The germline V gene has CDR1 MNHNS and CDR2 SASEGT. The CDR3, as DNA: TGTGCCAGCAGTCGACAGGGTAACACTGAAGCTTTCTTT. Translating gives CASSRQGNTEAFF.

This clone has a single count. This chain connects TRBV7-9 to TRBJ2-7; D call uncertain. The CDR3 spans 15 residues. CDR1 SEHNR and CDR2 FQNEAQ come from the germline V gene (reference sequence). The V end lost 4 bases, the J end lost 7 bases, and 20 bases lay between the germline ends. The CDR3 loop is CASSSQDNPSSEQYF. The CDR3 DNA reads TGTGCCAGCAGCTCACAAGACAATCCCTCTTCGGAGCAGTACTTC.

The V gene is TRBV30, the J gene TRBJ1-6; the D gene is possibly TRBD1 (5 bases). Trimming cost V 0 bases and J 4 bases, with 13 bases left between them. This CDR3 comprises 16 residues. Germline V gene sequence: CDR1 GTSNPN, CDR2 SVGIG (reference sequence). CDR3 DNA sequence: TGTGCCTGGAGTGTACTGGGACGGGGGTATAATTCACCCCTCCACTTT. This encodes CAWSVLGRGYNSPLHF.

The V call is TRBV30, the J call TRBJ1-6; unclear D gene. V dropped 5 bases and J dropped 4 bases, with 18 bases sitting between them. CDR3 length: 16 amino acids. The germline CDR1 and CDR2 sequences are GTSNPN and SVGIG (reference sequence). This CDR3 is CAWVPEGRAYNSPLHF. In DNA, the CDR3 is TGTGCCTGGGTGCCCGAGGGTCGGGCTTATAATTCACCCCTCCACTTT. Together with reference TRBV30 and TRBJ1-6, the CDR3 gives the full variable domain: SQTIHQWPATLVQPVGSPLSLECTVEGTSNPNLYWYRQAAGRGLQLLFYSVGIGQISSEVPQNLSASRPQDRQFILSSKKLLLSDSGFYLCAWVPEGRAYNSPLHFGNGTRLTVT.

The rearrangement joins TRBV19 to TRBJ1-1; no clear D. V lost 4 bases, J lost 1 base, and 7 bases lay in between. Germline loops: CDR1 LNHDA, CDR2 SQIVND (reference sequence). The CDR3 covers 13 residues. The CDR3 region is CASSTSGNTEAFF. CDR3 coding DNA: TGTGCCAGTAGTACCAGCGGGAACACTGAAGCTTTCTTT.

V and J are TRBV7-9 and TRBJ2-3; the match to TRBD2 covers 7 bases. Germline CDR1 SEHNR, CDR2 FQNEAQ (reference sequence). The trim removed 4 bases at V and 1 base at J, leaving 2 bases unmatched. CDR3 length: 14 amino acids. In nucleotides, the CDR3 is TGTGCCAGCAGCTCTCGGGGGGGCACAGATACGCAGTATTTT. Translating it yields CASSSRGGTDTQYF.

This clone appeared a single time. V is TRBV5-1 and J is TRBJ1-1; 10 nucleotides agree with TRBD1. Germline V CDR1 and CDR2: SGHRS, YFSETQ. V was clipped by 6 bases and J by 3 bases; unmatched bases: 17. This CDR3 has 18 residues. CDR3 in DNA: TGCGCCAGCACGGAGGGGGACAGGGGCCTTTATAAGTACACTGAAGCTTTCTTT. Translation: CASTEGDRGLYKYTEAFF. Full variable domain (outside the CDR3, taken from reference TRBV5-1 and TRBJ1-1): KAGVTQTPRYLIKTRGQQVTLSCSPISGHRSVSWYQQTPGQGLQFLFEYFSETQRNKGNFPGRFSGRQFSNSRSEMNVSTLELGDSALYLCASTEGDRGLYKYTEAFFGQGTRLTVV.

The chain recombines TRBV4-1 with TRBJ2-7; TRBD1 matches 7 bases. V dropped 3 bases and J dropped 2; count of bases not matched to a gene: 10. The CDR3 spans 16 residues. Germline lookup yields CDR1 MGHRA and CDR2 YSYEKL. The CDR3 sequence is CASSQVMRQGPYEQYF. DNA for the CDR3: TGCGCCAGCAGCCAGGTTATGAGACAGGGCCCCTACGAGCAGTACTTC.

The rearrangement uses TRBV5-5 and TRBJ2-3; D remains ambiguous. V gave up 2 bases and J gave up 0 bases, with 10 bases separating them. Germline V gene lookup returns CDR1 SGHKS and CDR2 YYEKEE (reference sequence). The CDR3 covers 15 residues. CDR3: CASSFYSTSTDTQYF. The CDR3 DNA reads as TGTGCCAGCAGCTTCTATTCGACAAGCACAGATACGCAGTATTTT. Based on the CDR3 plus reference TRBV5-5 and TRBJ2-3, the full variable domain is DAGVTQSPTHLIKTRGQQVTLRCSPISGHKSVSWYQQVLGQGPQFIFQYYEKEERGRGNFPDRFSARQFPNYSSELNVNALLLGDSALYLCASSFYSTSTDTQYFGPGTRLTVL.

The chain employs TRBV5-4 and TRBJ1-4, with D possibly being TRBD1 (5 bases). Trimming took off 1 base at V and 3 bases at J, with 16 bases between the two ends. The CDR3 sequence is 17 residues long. Germline CDR1 reads SGHNT; CDR2 reads YYREEE (reference sequence). The CDR3 reads CASSLIGGSLSNEKLFF. Written as DNA, the CDR3 is TGTGCCAGCAGCTTGATCGGGGGATCCCTTTCTAATGAAAAACTGTTTTTT.

The chain carries TRBV5-4 and TRBJ2-3, with 10 bases lining up with TRBD2. The germline V gene encodes CDR1 SGHNT and CDR2 YYREEE (reference sequence). CDR3 length equals 15 residues. V trimming: 2 bases; J trimming: 6 bases; junction bases outside the gene matches: 6. CDR3 sequence reads: CASSLAGGPGDTQYF. CDR3 nucleotides: TGTGCCAGCAGCTTAGCGGGGGGGCCCGGGGATACGCAGTATTTT.

This clone was seen only a few times. The chain links TRBV5-1 to TRBJ2-5; 12 bases agree with TRBD2. Germline V gene data show CDR1 as SGHRS and CDR2 as YFSETQ. The CDR3 totals 15 residues. The V and J ends lost 1 base and 2 bases, in that order; junction bases with no gene match: 0. DNA for the CDR3: TGCGCCAGCAGCTTGACTAGCGGGGGGCAAGAGACCCAGTACTTC. This translates into CASSLTSGGQETQYF.

The chain recombines TRBV7-9 with TRBJ2-1; TRBD2 agrees at 9 bases. Germline V gives CDR1 SEHNR, CDR2 FQNEAQ (reference sequence). This CDR3 is 13 amino acids long. Trimming cost V 4 bases and J 8 bases; bases outside gene matches: 3. The CDR3 coding sequence is TGTGCCAGCAGCTCCGGGACTAGCTATGAGCAGTTCTTC. It is translated as CASSSGTSYEQFF. The full variable domain, with the rest looked up from reference TRBV7-9 and TRBJ2-1, is DTGVSQNPRHKITKRGQNVTFRCDPISEHNRLYWYRQTLGQGPEFLTYFQNEAQLEKSRLLSDRFSAERPKGSFSTLEIQRTEQGDSAMYLCASSSGTSYEQFFGPGTRLTVL.